The rows below give T cell receptor beta chains drawn from one sample of a study of shared clonotypes between healthy human individuals. The data were produced by immunoSEQ multiplex PCR, yet TCRdb's version contains in-frame clones alone and is incomplete. The profile shows 900,000 to 1,200,000 clones, more than 75% of them singletons. The material sequenced was memory CD4+ T cells from PBMCs. Receptor source: a man younger than 35 in good health. Some clones in this sample may be carry-over from other donors' samples. Both conserved end residues are trimmed from each CDR3. The order of the fields is CDR3 length, J gene, V gene, D gene, CDR3 protein. D genes are given only for firm matches.

>15|TRBJ2-1|TRBV2|TRBD2
ASKRLAGAELYNEQF
>11|TRBJ2-7|TRBV5-8|TRBD1
ASSSGQGYEQY
>12|TRBJ2-4|TRBV7-2|TRBD2
ASSLQSGGNIQY
>15|TRBJ2-3|TRBV7-2|TRBD2
ASSSPPWTSGSYTQY
>13|TRBJ1-1|TRBV7-3|.
ASSLTLDGNTEAF
>11|TRBJ2-5|TRBV19|.
ASRGGPLATQY
>9|TRBJ1-1|TRBV2|TRBD1
AGQGNTEAF
>12|TRBJ2-2|TRBV19|TRBD1
ASSNRGATGELF
>14|TRBJ2-2|TRBV7-2|TRBD2
ASSLGLAGVVGELF
>14|TRBJ2-6|TRBV9|.
ASSVGASSGANVLT
>12|TRBJ2-7|TRBV4-2|.
ASSQAATIYEQY
>13|TRBJ1-5|TRBV28|.
ASSLPQGGNQPQH
>10|TRBJ1-2|TRBV2|.
ASSDRPGGYT
>10|TRBJ2-2|TRBV10-2|.
ASSDFPGELF
>12|TRBJ2-2|TRBV15|TRBD2
ATSSTSGGGELF
>11|TRBJ2-5|TRBV11-3|.
ASSPGDQETQY
>11|TRBJ1-2|TRBV9|TRBD1
ASSLRQGDGYT
>12|TRBJ1-2|TRBV5-1|TRBD1
ASSSLTGNYGYT
>11|TRBJ2-5|TRBV30|TRBD1
AWDRGGQETQY
>12|TRBJ2-1|TRBV7-2|.
ASSTAGPYNEQF
>11|TRBJ2-5|TRBV2|.
ASSEQGEETQY
>12|TRBJ1-5|TRBV30|.
AWSQGTAGQPQH
>17|TRBJ2-2|TRBV18|TRBD2
ASFPGTSGGGPKDGELF
>16|TRBJ2-4|TRBV27|TRBD2
ASKGLAGEGLAKNIQY
>15|TRBJ2-2|TRBV11-2|TRBD2
ASSLGTSGRNTGELF
>12|TRBJ2-3|TRBV2|.
ASRTGQGGNTQY
>13|TRBJ2-2|TRBV30|.
AWSPRGVYTGELF
>13|TRBJ2-1|TRBV9|TRBD2
ASSVTSGSSTEQF
>13|TRBJ2-2|TRBV11-2|.
ASSLFRGNTGELF
>10|TRBJ2-1|TRBV6-6|TRBD2
GTSGRAHEQF
>12|TRBJ1-4|TRBV19|.
ASSITPINEKLF
>11|TRBJ2-7|TRBV27|.
ASSSRAFYEQY
>15|TRBJ2-7|TRBV4-1|TRBD1
ASSQGWGGQGSYEQY
>10|TRBJ2-2|TRBV2|.
ASSDSTGELF
>10|TRBJ1-1|TRBV2|.
ASSWDNTEAF
>13|TRBJ2-7|TRBV9|TRBD1
ASSVSGTGAYEQY
>13|TRBJ2-2|TRBV4-3|TRBD2
ASSQSRLAGGELF
>15|TRBJ2-1|TRBV10-1|.
ASSETIDGTLTDEQF
>15|TRBJ2-6|TRBV5-1|TRBD1
ASSLDRGSSGANVLT
>11|TRBJ1-5|TRBV2|TRBD1
ASQGTGSQPQH